This T cell receptor beta chain is from a study of blood T cell repertoires in COVID-19. Study overall: PBMCs, B-cell-depleted T cells, or T cells were the source of the cDNA or gDNA that made up the material.

Libraries were prepared by immunoSEQ multiplex PCR; TCRdb keeps only in-frame clonotypes and omits some of them. The repertoire holds roughly 200,000 clones, with approximately 89% as singletons. Participant age was about 18 to 89 years, and participants resided in about two dozen US areas. Participants' reported clinical history set cohort assignment. Two negative PCRs, clearance, or symptom resolution had been documented for recovered Cohort 3 donors. V lost 4 bases, J lost 3 bases, and 16 bases lay in between. Per germline, CDR1 MNHEY and CDR2 SVGEGT. The CDR3 runs 15 residues. The chain couples TRBV6-2 or TRBV6-3 to TRBJ2-7; a weak D match, TRBD2 (6 bases). This TCR was recovered from a man aged 35 to 55 who had recovered from COVID-19. Material: PBMCs or T cells enriched from blood (not recorded which). The chain's CDR3 is CASSSPQAGYYEQYF. For the CDR3, the DNA is TGTGCCAGCAGTTCCCCCCAAGCGGGTTACTACGAGCAGTACTTC.